The TCR beta chain under discussion was sequenced for a study of blood T cell repertoires in COVID-19. Study summary: Sites in the United States, Italy and Spain provided acute and convalescent COVID-19 samples.

In the authors' methods: Using reference gene primer amplification, nucleated cell counts were estimated. Generated by immunoSEQ multiplex PCR, the TCRdb table keeps only in-frame clones and is missing some. V and J calls and clone size follow that table, whereas D and trimming were derived from the DNA. The sample lists about 80,000 clones; about 91% were seen once. The CDR3 sequence is 14 residues long. CDR1 and CDR2 from the germline V gene are SGHRS and YFSETQ. Deletions cut 2 bases from V and 4 bases from J, with 10 bases between. This TCR was recovered from a man in his sixties or seventies with active or convalescent COVID-19. The rearrangement joins TRBV5-1 to TRBJ1-5; D may be TRBD1 (5 bases). Source material: peripheral blood. The CDR3 reads CASSFMGGNQPQHF. The CDR3 region has the DNA TGCGCCAGCAGCTTTATGGGGGGGAATCAGCCCCAGCATTTT. The full variable domain, its missing parts supplied by reference TRBV5-1 and TRBJ1-5, is KAGVTQTPRYLIKTRGQQVTLSCSPISGHRSVSWYQQTPGQGLQFLFEYFSETQRNKGNFPGRFSGRQFSNSRSEMNVSTLELGDSALYLCASSFMGGNQPQHFGDGTRLSIL.